This T cell receptor beta chain was captured by sequencing in a study of blood T cell repertoires in COVID-19. The CDR3 extends over 10 amino acids. Germline V lookup: CDR1 DFQATT, CDR2 SNEGSKA (reference sequence). V gave up 6 bases and J gave up 9 bases, with 9 bases separating them. In the authors' workflow: Scientists estimated how many nucleated cells there were by amplifying reference gene primers. Generated by immunoSEQ multiplex PCR, the TCRdb table keeps only in-frame clones and is missing some. V, J and clone size reflect that table, while D and trimming were determined from the DNA. The data contain under 300,000 clones, roughly 90% of them singletons.

Sequencing used peripheral blood. This chain connects TRBV20-1 to TRBJ2-1; D might be TRBD2 (6 bases). The clonotype originates from a man aged 50 or older with acute or convalescent COVID-19. The chain's CDR3 is CSAEGGEQFF. CDR3 in DNA: TGCAGTGCGGAGGGAGGTGAGCAGTTCTTC.